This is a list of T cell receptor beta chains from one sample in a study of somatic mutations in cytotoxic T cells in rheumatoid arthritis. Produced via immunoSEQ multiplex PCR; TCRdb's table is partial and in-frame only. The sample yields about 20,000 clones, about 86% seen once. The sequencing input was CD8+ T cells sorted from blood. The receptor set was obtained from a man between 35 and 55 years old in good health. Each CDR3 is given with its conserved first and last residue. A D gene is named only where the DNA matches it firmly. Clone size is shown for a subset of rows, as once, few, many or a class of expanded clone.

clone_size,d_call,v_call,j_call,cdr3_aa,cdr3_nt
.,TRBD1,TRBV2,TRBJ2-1,CASSQGAGNEQFF,TGTGCCAGCAGCCAGGGGGCCGGGAATGAGCAGTTCTTC
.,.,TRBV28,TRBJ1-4,CASTLGEATNEKLFF,TGTGCCAGCACCCTGGGGGAGGCCACTAATGAAAAACTGTTTTTT
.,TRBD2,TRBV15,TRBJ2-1,CATSRVSGGPYNEQFF,TGTGCCACCAGCAGAGTATCGGGAGGGCCGTACAATGAGCAGTTCTTC
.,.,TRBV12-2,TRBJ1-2,CASRYSGRWVGFYGYTF,TGTGCAAGTCGCTACTCCGGGCGGTGGGTGGGCTTCTATGGCTACACCTTC
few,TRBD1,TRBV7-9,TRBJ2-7,CALGTGLYEQYF,TGTGCCCTTGGGACAGGTCTTTATGAGCAGTACTTC
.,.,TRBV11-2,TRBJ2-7,CASSLITRGSYEQYF,TGTGCCAGCAGCTTGATCACACGGGGGTCCTACGAGCAGTACTTC
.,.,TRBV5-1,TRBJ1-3,CASSKDISTGNTIYF,TGCGCCAGCAGCAAGGACATCAGTACTGGAAACACCATATATTTT
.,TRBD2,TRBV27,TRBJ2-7,CASSLAAGVSYEQYF,TGTGCCAGCAGTTTGGCGGCGGGAGTTTCCTACGAGCAGTACTTC
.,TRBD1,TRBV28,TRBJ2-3,CASNRQGAQTDTQYF,TGTGCCAGCAATCGACAGGGGGCGCAGACAGATACGCAGTATTTT
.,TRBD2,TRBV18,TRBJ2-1,CASSPPIREADWDEQFF,TGTGCCAGCTCACCACCGATCCGGGAGGCCGACTGGGATGAGCAGTTCTTC
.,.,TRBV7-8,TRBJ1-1,CASSWAGVTEAFF,TGTGCCAGCAGCTGGGCAGGGGTCACTGAAGCTTTCTTT
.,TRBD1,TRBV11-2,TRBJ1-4,CASSWTGTVNEKLFF,TGTGCCAGCAGCTGGACCGGGACAGTTAATGAAAAACTGTTTTTT
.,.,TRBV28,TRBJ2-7,CATKWAGPTYEQYF,TGTGCCACCAAGTGGGCGGGCCCCACCTACGAGCAGTACTTC
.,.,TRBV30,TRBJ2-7,CAWSATRYEQYF,TGTGCCTGGAGCGCTACCCGCTACGAGCAGTACTTC
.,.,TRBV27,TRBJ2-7,CASSLGQGPYEQYF,TGTGCCAGCAGTTTAGGGCAGGGCCCCTACGAGCAGTACTTC
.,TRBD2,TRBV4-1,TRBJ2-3,CASGSGRWGTDTQYF,TGCGCCAGCGGAAGCGGGAGGTGGGGCACAGATACGCAGTATTTT